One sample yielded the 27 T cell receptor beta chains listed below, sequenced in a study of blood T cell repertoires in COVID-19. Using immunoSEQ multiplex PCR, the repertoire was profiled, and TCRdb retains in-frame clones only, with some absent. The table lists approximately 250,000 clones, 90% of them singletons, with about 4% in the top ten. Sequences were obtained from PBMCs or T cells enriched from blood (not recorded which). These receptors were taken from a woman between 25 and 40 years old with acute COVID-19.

CDR3 DNA: TGCGCCAGCAGCCAAAGACTAGCGGGTTCGAAAGAGCAGTACTTC. Translated, it gives CASSQRLAGSKEQYF. The chain has TRBV4-1 and TRBJ2-7; 10 bases line up with TRBD2. CDR3 length: 15 amino acids. The germline CDR1 and CDR2 sequences are MGHRA and YSYEKL. The trim removed 2 bases at V and 7 bases at J, leaving 8 bases unmatched.

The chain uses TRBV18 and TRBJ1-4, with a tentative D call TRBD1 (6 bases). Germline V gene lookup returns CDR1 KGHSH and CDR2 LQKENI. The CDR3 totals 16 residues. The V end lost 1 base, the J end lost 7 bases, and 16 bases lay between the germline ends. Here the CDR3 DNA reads TGTGCCAGCTCACCACAGGGCAGGGGTCCCGGTGAAAAACTGTTTTTT. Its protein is CASSPQGRGPGEKLFF.

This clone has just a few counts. CDR3 sequence reads: CASRSEDRGHDTQYF. CDR3 DNA sequence: TGTGCCAGCAGGAGCGAGGACAGGGGGCACGATACGCAGTATTTT. J is TRBJ2-3 and V is TRBV13; the match to TRBD1 covers 11 bases. The CDR3 is 15 amino acids. The junction had 8 bases not matched to a gene; V was cut back by 6 bases and J by 6 bases. Germline V lookup: CDR1 PRHDT, CDR2 FYEKMQ (reference sequence).

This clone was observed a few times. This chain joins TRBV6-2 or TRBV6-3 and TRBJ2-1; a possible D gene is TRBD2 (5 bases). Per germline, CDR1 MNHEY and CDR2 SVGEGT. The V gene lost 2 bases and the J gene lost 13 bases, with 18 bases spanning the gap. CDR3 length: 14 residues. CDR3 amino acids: CASSYELWETTQFF. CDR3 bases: TGTGCCAGCAGTTACGAACTATGGGAGACTACCCAGTTCTTC.

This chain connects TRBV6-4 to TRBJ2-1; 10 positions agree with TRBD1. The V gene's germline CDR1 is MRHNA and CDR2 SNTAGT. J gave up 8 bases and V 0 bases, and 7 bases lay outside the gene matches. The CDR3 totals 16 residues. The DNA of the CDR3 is TGTGCCAGCAGTGACTCACTGGGACAGGGGTTCCATGAGCAGTTCTTC. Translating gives CASSDSLGQGFHEQFF.

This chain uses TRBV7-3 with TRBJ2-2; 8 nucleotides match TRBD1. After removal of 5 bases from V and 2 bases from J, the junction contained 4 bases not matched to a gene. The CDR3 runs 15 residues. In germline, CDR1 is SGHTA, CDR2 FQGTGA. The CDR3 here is CASSEGQANTGELFF. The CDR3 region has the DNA TGTGCCAGCAGCGAGGGACAGGCTAACACCGGGGAGCTGTTTTTT.

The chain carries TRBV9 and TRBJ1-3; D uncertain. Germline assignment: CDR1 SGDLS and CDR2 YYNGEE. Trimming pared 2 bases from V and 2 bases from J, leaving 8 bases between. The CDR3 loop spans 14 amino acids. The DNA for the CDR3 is TGTGCCAGCAGCGTTGGAGAACCTGGAAACACCATATATTTT. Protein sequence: CASSVGEPGNTIYF.

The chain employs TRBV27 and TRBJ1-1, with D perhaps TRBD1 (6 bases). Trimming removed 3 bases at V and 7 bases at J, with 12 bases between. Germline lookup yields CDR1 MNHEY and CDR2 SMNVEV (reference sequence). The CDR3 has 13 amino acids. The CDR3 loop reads CASSLSGVLEAFF. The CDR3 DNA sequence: TGTGCCAGCAGTTTGTCAGGGGTTCTTGAAGCTTTCTTT.

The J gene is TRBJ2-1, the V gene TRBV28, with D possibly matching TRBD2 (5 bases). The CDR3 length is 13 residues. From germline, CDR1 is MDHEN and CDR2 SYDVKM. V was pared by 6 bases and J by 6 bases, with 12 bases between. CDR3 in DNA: TGTGCCAGCAGAGGAGGTTGGATCAATGAGCAGTTCTTC. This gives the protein CASRGGWINEQFF.

The DNA of the CDR3 is TGTGCCAGCAGCCAAGAGGGTCCGGGTTCCCTCTATGGCTACACCTTC. Amino acid sequence: CASSQEGPGSLYGYTF. The rearrangement links TRBV4-2 to TRBJ1-2; D gene ambiguous. The CDR3 totals 16 residues. The germline V gene encodes CDR1 LGHNA and CDR2 YNFKEQ. The germline V and J ends were trimmed by 0 bases and 4 bases, with 15 bases remaining between them.

The CDR3 sequence: CASSLRGAYNEQYF. In DNA, the CDR3 is TGTGCCAGCAGCTTAAGAGGAGCGTACAACGAGCAGTACTTC. The rearrangement links TRBV7-2 to TRBJ2-7; D call uncertain. Germline V CDR1 and CDR2: SGHTA, FQGNSA. This CDR3 region has 14 residues. Trimming shortened V by 2 bases and J by 5 bases, and 13 bases separated the two germline ends.

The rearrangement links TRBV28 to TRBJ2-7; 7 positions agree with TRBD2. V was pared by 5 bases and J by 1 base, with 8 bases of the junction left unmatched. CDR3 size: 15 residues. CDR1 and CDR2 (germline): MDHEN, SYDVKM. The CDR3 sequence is CASSPRLAGSYEQYF. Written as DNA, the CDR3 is TGTGCCAGCAGTCCACGACTAGCCGGGTCCTACGAGCAGTACTTC.

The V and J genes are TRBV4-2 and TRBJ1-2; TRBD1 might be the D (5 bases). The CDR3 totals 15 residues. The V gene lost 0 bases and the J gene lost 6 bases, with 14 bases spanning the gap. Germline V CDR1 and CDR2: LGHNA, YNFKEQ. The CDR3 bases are TGTGCCAGCAGCCAAGAGTGGCAGGGAGGGGATGGCTACACCTTC. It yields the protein CASSQEWQGGDGYTF.

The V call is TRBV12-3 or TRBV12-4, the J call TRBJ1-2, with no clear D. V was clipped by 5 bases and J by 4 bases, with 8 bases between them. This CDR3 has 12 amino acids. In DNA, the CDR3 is TGTGCCAGCAGTATCTCGGGCTATGGCTACACCTTC. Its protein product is CASSISGYGYTF.

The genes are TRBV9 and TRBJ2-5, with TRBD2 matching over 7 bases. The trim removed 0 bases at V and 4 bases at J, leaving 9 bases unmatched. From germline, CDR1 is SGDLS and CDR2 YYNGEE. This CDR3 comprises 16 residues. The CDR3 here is CASSVVASGPPETQYF. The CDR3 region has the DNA TGTGCCAGCAGCGTAGTGGCTAGCGGCCCCCCAGAGACCCAGTACTTC.

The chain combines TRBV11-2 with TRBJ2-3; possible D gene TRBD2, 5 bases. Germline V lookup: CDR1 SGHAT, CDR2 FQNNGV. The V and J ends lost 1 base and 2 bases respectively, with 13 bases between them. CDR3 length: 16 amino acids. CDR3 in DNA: TGTGCCAGCAGCTTAGGCCTAGCCGAAAACACAGATACGCAGTATTTT. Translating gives CASSLGLAENTDTQYF.

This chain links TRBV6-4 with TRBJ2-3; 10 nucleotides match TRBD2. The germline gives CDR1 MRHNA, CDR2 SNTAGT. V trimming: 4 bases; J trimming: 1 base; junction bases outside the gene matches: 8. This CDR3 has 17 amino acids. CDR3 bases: TGTGCCAGCAGTGCTTTTGGACTAGCGGAAGGCACAGATACGCAGTATTTT. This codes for CASSAFGLAEGTDTQYF.

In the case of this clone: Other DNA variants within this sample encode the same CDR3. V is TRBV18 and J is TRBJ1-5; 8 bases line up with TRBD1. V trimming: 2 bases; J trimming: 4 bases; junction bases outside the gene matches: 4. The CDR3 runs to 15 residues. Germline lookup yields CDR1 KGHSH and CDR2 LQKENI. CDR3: CASSPGQGSNQPQHF. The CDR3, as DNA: TGTGCCAGCTCACCAGGACAGGGCTCAAATCAGCCCCAGCATTTT.

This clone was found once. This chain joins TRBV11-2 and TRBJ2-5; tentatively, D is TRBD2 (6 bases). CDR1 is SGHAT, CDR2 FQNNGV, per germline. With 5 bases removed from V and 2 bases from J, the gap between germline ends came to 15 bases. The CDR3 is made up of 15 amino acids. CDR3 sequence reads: CASSPGVAAQETQYF. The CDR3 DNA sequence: TGTGCCAGCAGCCCTGGGGTAGCGGCGCAAGAGACCCAGTACTTC.

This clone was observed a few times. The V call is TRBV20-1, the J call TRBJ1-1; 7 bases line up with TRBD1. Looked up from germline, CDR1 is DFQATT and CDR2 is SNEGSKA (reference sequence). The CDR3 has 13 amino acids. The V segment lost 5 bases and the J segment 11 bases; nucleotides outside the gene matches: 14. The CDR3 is CSAGDEGAVGAFF. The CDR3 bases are TGCAGTGCTGGTGATGAGGGGGCCGTGGGGGCTTTCTTT.

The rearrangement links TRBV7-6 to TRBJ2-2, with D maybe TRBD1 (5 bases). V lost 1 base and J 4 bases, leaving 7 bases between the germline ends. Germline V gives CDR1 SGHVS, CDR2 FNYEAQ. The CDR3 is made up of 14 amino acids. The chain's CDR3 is CASSLGTTTGELFF. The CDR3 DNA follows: TGTGCCAGCAGCTTAGGGACAACCACCGGGGAGCTGTTTTTT.

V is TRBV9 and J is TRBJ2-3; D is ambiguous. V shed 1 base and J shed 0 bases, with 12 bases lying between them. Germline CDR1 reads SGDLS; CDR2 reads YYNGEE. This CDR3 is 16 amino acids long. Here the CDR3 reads CASSVRVGTSTDTQYF. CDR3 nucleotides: TGTGCCAGCAGCGTACGGGTCGGAACTAGCACAGATACGCAGTATTTT. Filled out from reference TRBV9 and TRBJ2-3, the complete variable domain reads DSGVTQTPKHLITATGQRVTLRCSPRSGDLSVYWYQQSLDQGLQFLIQYYNGEERAKGNILERFSAQQFPDLHSELNLSSLELGDSALYFCASSVRVGTSTDTQYFGPGTRLTVL.

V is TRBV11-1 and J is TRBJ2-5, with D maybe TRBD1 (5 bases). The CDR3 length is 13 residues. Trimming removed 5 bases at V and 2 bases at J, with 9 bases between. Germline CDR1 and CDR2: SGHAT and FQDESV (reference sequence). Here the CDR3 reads CASSVQVQETQYF. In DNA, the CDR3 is TGTGCCAGCAGCGTACAGGTACAAGAGACCCAGTACTTC.

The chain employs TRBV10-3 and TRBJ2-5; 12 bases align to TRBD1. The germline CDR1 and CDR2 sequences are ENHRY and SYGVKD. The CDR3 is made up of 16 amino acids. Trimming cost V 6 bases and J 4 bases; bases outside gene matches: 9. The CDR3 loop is CAIRGQGALAGETQYF. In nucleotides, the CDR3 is TGTGCCATCAGGGGACAGGGGGCTTTAGCGGGAGAGACCCAGTACTTC.

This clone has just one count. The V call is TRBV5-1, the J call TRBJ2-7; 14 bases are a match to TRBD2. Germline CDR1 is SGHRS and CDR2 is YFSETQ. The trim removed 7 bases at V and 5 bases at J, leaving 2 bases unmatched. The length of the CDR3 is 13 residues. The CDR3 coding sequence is TGCGCCAGCGGGACTAGCGGGAGCAACGAGCAGTACTTC. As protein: CASGTSGSNEQYF.

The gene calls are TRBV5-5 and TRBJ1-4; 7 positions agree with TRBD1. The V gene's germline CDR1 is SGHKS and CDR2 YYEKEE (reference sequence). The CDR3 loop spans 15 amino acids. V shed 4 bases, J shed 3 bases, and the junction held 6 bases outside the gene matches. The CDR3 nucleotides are TGTGCCAGCAGCCCAGGGGGGTCAGCTAATGAAAAACTGTTTTTT. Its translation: CASSPGGSANEKLFF.

In DNA, the CDR3 is TGTGCCAGCAGACCTCCTGGACTAGCGGGAGTCAAAATTAACAATGAGCAGTTCTTC. The encoded protein is CASRPPGLAGVKINNEQFF. This sequence joins TRBV6-2 or TRBV6-3 and TRBJ2-1, with TRBD2 matching over 13 bases. The length of the CDR3 is 19 residues. Germline-derived CDR1 and CDR2 are MNHEY and SVGEGT. J was trimmed by 5 bases and V by 6 bases; bases with no gene match: 16.